What follows are 18 T cell receptor beta chains derived from one specimen sequenced in a study of cytomegalovirus exposure and HLA in healthy donors (dated by TCRdb to between 2016 and 2019). To prepare the library, the immunoSEQ multiplex PCR assay was applied. For the multiplex PCR, a mixture combining 60 forward primers for TCR Vbeta segments and 13 reverse primers for TCR Jbeta segments was used. TCRdb carries this immuneACCESS record with in-frame sequences only. Its versions omit some clonotypes, under half of them owing to an unresolved V gene in the studies checked, with the rest unexplained. This sample gives 100,000 or so clones in total; roughly 82% of them show up just once. Roughly 1.2% of the sample belongs to the ten largest clones. Sequencing was carried out using PBMCs. The source of these receptors is a woman between 18 and 30 years old in good health and CMV-seronegative.

The rearrangement links TRBV7-3 to TRBJ2-1, with TRBD2 matching 7 bases. The CDR3 totals 14 residues. Trimming took 3 bases from V and 7 from J; bases not matched to a gene: 6. The V gene's germline CDR1 is SGHTA and CDR2 FQGTGA. CDR3 in DNA: TGTGCCAGCAGCTTGGGAGGGGAGGGGAATGAGCAGTTCTTC. This sequence encodes CASSLGGEGNEQFF.

J is TRBJ2-1 and V is TRBV15, with 10 nucleotides matching TRBD1. CDR3 length: 14 residues. Per germline, CDR1 LNHNV and CDR2 YYDKDF (reference sequence). V lost 1 base and J lost 9; bases outside the gene matches: 3. In nucleotides, the CDR3 is TGTGCCACCAGCAGAGCCGGGACAGGGGTTGAGCAGTTCTTC. Translating gives CATSRAGTGVEQFF.

The rearrangement links TRBV5-1 to TRBJ1-1, with TRBD1 matching 12 bases. Germline CDR1 is SGHRS and CDR2 is YFSETQ. The CDR3 spans 15 residues. J lost 5 bases, V lost 2 bases, and 4 bases had no gene match. DNA for the CDR3: TGCGCCAGCAGCTTAGGGACAGGGGGCTGGACTGAAGCTTTCTTT. Translating gives CASSLGTGGWTEAFF.

V is TRBV18 and J is TRBJ2-5, with a tentative D call TRBD1 (6 bases). The CDR3 contains 13 residues. The germline V gene has CDR1 KGHSH and CDR2 LQKENI. Between the trimmed V and J ends, which lost 5 bases and 2 bases, there was a span of 9 bases. Written as DNA, the CDR3 is TGTGCCAGCTCAACCGGACAGCAAGAGACCCAGTACTTC. Translated: CASSTGQQETQYF.

V gene TRBV5-1 combines with J gene TRBJ1-6; 7 bases map to TRBD1. CDR1 is SGHRS and CDR2 is YFSETQ in the germline V gene. The CDR3 has 15 amino acids. V shed 4 bases, J shed 7 bases, and the junction held 8 bases outside the gene matches. The CDR3 DNA reads TGCGCCAGCAGCCCCGGGGACAGCGTGAATTCACCCCTCCACTTT. Translating gives CASSPGDSVNSPLHF.

The chain combines TRBV7-8 with TRBJ2-3; TRBD2 might be the D (7 bases). CDR3 size: 16 residues. V was cut by 0 bases and J by 12 bases, with 22 bases left in between. CDR1 is SGHVS and CDR2 is FQNEAQ in the germline V gene. Here the CDR3 reads CASSLAAGGPTGVQYF. In DNA, the CDR3 is TGTGCCAGCAGCTTAGCGGCCGGGGGGCCTACGGGGGTACAGTATTTT.

This chain connects TRBV11-1 to TRBJ2-4, with TRBD1 identical over 7 bases. With V trimmed by 3 bases and J by 2 bases, 7 bases remained unmatched. The CDR3 runs 16 residues. CDR1 SGHAT and CDR2 FQDESV come from the germline V gene (reference sequence). The DNA of the CDR3 is TGTGCCAGCAGCTTTGGAAACAGGGGCTCCAAAAACATTCAGTACTTC. Translating gives CASSFGNRGSKNIQYF.

The V call is TRBV2, the J call TRBJ1-2, with TRBD1 as a possible D gene (5 bases). V lost 6 bases, J lost 7 bases, and 9 bases lay in between. Germline V gene sequence: CDR1 SNHLY, CDR2 FYNNEI. This CDR3 has 11 residues. This CDR3 is CASSPRVGYTF. The CDR3, as DNA: TGTGCCAGCAGCCCCAGGGTTGGCTACACCTTC. Full variable domain (outside the CDR3, taken from reference TRBV2 and TRBJ1-2): EPEVTQTPSHQVTQMGQEVILRCVPISNHLYFYWYRQILGQKVEFLVSFYNNEISEKSEIFDDQFSVERPDGSNFTLKIRSTKLEDSAMYFCASSPRVGYTFGSGTRLTVV.

In this sample, this clone turned up once. The rearrangement uses TRBV11-3 and TRBJ2-1, with 11 bases fitting TRBD2. The trim removed 7 bases at V and 9 bases at J, leaving 5 bases unmatched. The CDR3 runs to 13 residues. Germline V gene sequence: CDR1 SGHNT, CDR2 YENEEA. CDR3 sequence reads: CASKLAGELEQFF. In nucleotides, the CDR3 is TGTGCCAGCAAACTAGCGGGAGAACTTGAGCAGTTCTTC.

The chain joins TRBV4-3 to TRBJ2-7; 12 bases fit TRBD1. Trimming at V came to 4 bases and at J to 3 bases, leaving 4 bases not matched to a gene. The CDR3 has 15 residues. CDR1 LGHNA and CDR2 YSLEER come from the germline V gene. CDR3 coding DNA: TGCGCCAGCAGCCCAGGGACAGGGGGCATCTACGAGCAGTACTTC. Protein: CASSPGTGGIYEQYF.

To note about this clone: One end of the junction fails to match germline, which may point to a read error. CDR3 nucleotide sequence: TGTTCCAGCAGCTTACCTCTAGCGGGGGTTGGGGCCAACGTCCTGACTTTC. Translation: CSSSLPLAGVGANVLTF. The V gene is TRBV7-9, the J gene TRBJ2-6; TRBD2 aligns across 10 bases. Germline CDR1 and CDR2: SEHNR and FQNEAQ (reference sequence). The CDR3 sequence is 17 residues long.

The genes are TRBV6-5 and TRBJ2-7; no firm D call. Trimming cost V 6 bases and J 6 bases, with 15 bases left between them. The CDR3 contains 13 residues. Germline values: CDR1 MNHEY, CDR2 SVGAGI. CDR3 coding DNA: TGTGCCAGCAGCCCACGGAGATTTATCGAGCAGTACTTC. It is translated as CASSPRRFIEQYF.

The V gene is TRBV11-1, the J gene TRBJ2-4, with D possibly being TRBD2 (6 bases). Trimming stripped 3 bases from V and 5 bases from J, with 14 bases between. Germline-derived CDR1 and CDR2 are SGHAT and FQDESV (reference sequence). This CDR3 is built from 15 residues. As DNA, the CDR3 is TGTGCCAGCAGCTTCCTTGGGGGGTCGGAAAACATTCAGTACTTC. Translating gives CASSFLGGSENIQYF.

The gene calls are TRBV5-4 and TRBJ2-3; a possible D gene is TRBD1 (6 bases). V was trimmed by 0 bases and J by 3 bases, leaving 11 bases between them. The CDR3 is 15 residues long. Germline V gene data show CDR1 as SGHNT and CDR2 as YYREEE (reference sequence). The CDR3 spells CASSLGADRTDTQYF. The CDR3 nucleotides are TGTGCCAGCAGCTTGGGGGCTGACAGGACAGATACGCAGTATTTT.

This rearrangement joins TRBV30 to TRBJ2-7; 9 nucleotides agree with TRBD2. Germline values: CDR1 GTSNPN, CDR2 SVGIG (reference sequence). V was pared by 0 bases and J by 3 bases, with 6 bases of the junction left unmatched. CDR3 length equals 15 residues. The CDR3 spells CAWSVRGRGSYEQYF. In DNA, the CDR3 is TGTGCCTGGAGTGTACGCGGGAGGGGGAGCTACGAGCAGTACTTC.

This clone came up a few times. The gene calls are TRBV11-2 and TRBJ1-4, with unresolved D. This CDR3 has 14 residues. Germline CDR1 and CDR2: SGHAT and FQNNGV. Between the trimmed V and J ends, which lost 6 bases and 5 bases, there was a span of 13 bases. The CDR3 region has the DNA TGTGCCAGCAGGATTAGCGTCTTAAATGAAAAACTGTTTTTT. This translates into CASRISVLNEKLFF.

The chain recombines TRBV28 with TRBJ2-1; 10 bases align to TRBD2. The CDR3 is made up of 15 amino acids. The J segment lost 2 bases and the V segment lost 9 bases, leaving 7 bases of the junction unmatched. CDR1 is MDHEN, CDR2 SYDVKM, per germline. In DNA, the CDR3 is TGTGCCAGTCTAAATAGCGGGAGGCCCTACAATGAGCAGTTCTTC. Translation: CASLNSGRPYNEQFF.

This clone was recorded once. The V call is TRBV9, the J call TRBJ2-6; 8 bases line up with TRBD1. V was clipped by 3 bases and J by 0 bases; unmatched bases: 5. CDR3 length: 17 residues. Looked up from germline, CDR1 is SGDLS and CDR2 is YYNGEE. CDR3 region: CASSERTGSSGANVLTF. As DNA, the CDR3 is TGTGCCAGCAGCGAGAGGACAGGGTCCTCTGGGGCCAACGTCCTGACTTTC. Variable domain in full (rest from reference TRBV9 and TRBJ2-6): DSGVTQTPKHLITATGQRVTLRCSPRSGDLSVYWYQQSLDQGLQFLIQYYNGEERAKGNILERFSAQQFPDLHSELNLSSLELGDSALYFCASSERTGSSGANVLTFGAGSRLTVL.